This T cell receptor (beta chain) was sequenced in a study of blood T cells in healthy people across ages. Study results and caveats: Naive CD4+ cells and diversity were both higher in long-lived donors than in aged donors.

Every sample had a minimum of 6 million PBMCs isolated. Total RNA extraction produced at least 5.5 micrograms (per sample) for the study. Germline V gene data show CDR1 as LGHNA and CDR2 as YSLEER. CDR3 length: 16 residues. V was shortened by 0 bases and J by 0 bases, with 9 bases between the two germline ends. The use of a sample-barcoded 5' primer and a J-beta primer mix characterized a second PCR of roughly 6 to 12 cycles. Paired-end reads containing CDR3 totaled no fewer than 2.5 million for each sample. Via MiXCR, TCRdb re-called the 5' RACE reads, giving one row per CDR3 protein. The sample contains some 860,000 distinct CDR3 sequences, approximately 60% of which appear only once. This clonotype was detected a few times. Its specificity is unknown.

The clonotype comes from a middle-aged man in good health. V usage is TRBV4-3 and J usage is TRBJ2-4, with D hard to call. The sample comprised blood. The CDR3 is CASSQDLSIAKNIQYF. DNA of the CDR3: TGCGCCAGCAGCCAAGATCTTTCCATAGCCAAAAACATTCAGTACTTC.